This is a list of T cell receptor beta chains from one sample in a study of blood T cells in healthy people across ages. TCRdb reprocessed the 5' RACE reads via MiXCR and lists one record per CDR3 protein. The data hold approximately 900,000 distinct CDR3 sequences, with roughly 50% observed a single time. Sequenced sample: blood. These receptors were obtained from a man aged 30 to 45 in good health. Both conserved end residues are part of each CDR3. Fields, in order: J gene, D gene, V gene, clone size, CDR3 DNA, CDR3 protein. A D gene is named only where the DNA matches it firmly. Clone size is given for some rows only: seen once, a few or many times, or a class if the clone is expanded.

J gene: TRBJ2-7; D gene: .; V gene: TRBV28; clone size: .; CDR3 DNA: TGTGCCAGCAGTATCCGTATAGAGCAGTACTTC; CDR3 protein: CASSIRIEQYF
J gene: TRBJ1-5; D gene: .; V gene: TRBV7-9; clone size: .; CDR3 DNA: TGTGCCAGCAGCTTGACCGATTTGCCCCAGCATTTT; CDR3 protein: CASSLTDLPQHF
J gene: TRBJ2-4; D gene: .; V gene: TRBV4-1; clone size: .; CDR3 DNA: TGCGCCAGCAGCCAAGGGGCCCGGTCATGGTACTTC; CDR3 protein: CASSQGARSWYF
J gene: TRBJ2-2; D gene: TRBD1; V gene: TRBV29-1; clone size: .; CDR3 DNA: TGCAGCGGTCGACAGGGGAGAGGCGGGGAGCTGTTTTTT; CDR3 protein: CSGRQGRGGELFF
J gene: TRBJ2-3; D gene: TRBD2; V gene: TRBV3-1; clone size: few; CDR3 DNA: TGTGCCAGCAGCCCCGGGACTAGCGGGGCTACAGATACGCAGTATTTT; CDR3 protein: CASSPGTSGATDTQYF
J gene: TRBJ1-1; D gene: .; V gene: TRBV20-1; clone size: .; CDR3 DNA: TGCAGTGCGCCGCAGGGAACTGAAGCTTTCTTT; CDR3 protein: CSAPQGTEAFF
J gene: TRBJ1-2; D gene: TRBD1; V gene: TRBV12-3/TRBV12-4; clone size: .; CDR3 DNA: TGTGCCGGCAGTTCCCCGGGACAGAGAGTTCTACCCCTTGATGGCTACACCTTC; CDR3 protein: CAGSSPGQRVLPLDGYTF
J gene: TRBJ2-7; D gene: .; V gene: TRBV27; clone size: few; CDR3 DNA: TGTGCCAGCGCCTCTCTCAGCTCCTACGAGCAGTACTTC; CDR3 protein: CASASLSSYEQYF
J gene: TRBJ2-3; D gene: TRBD2; V gene: TRBV9; clone size: .; CDR3 DNA: TGTGCCAGCAGCGTAGTGGCGGGGGGAGGCACAGATACGCAGTATTTT; CDR3 protein: CASSVVAGGGTDTQYF
J gene: TRBJ2-6; D gene: TRBD1; V gene: TRBV6-5; clone size: .; CDR3 DNA: TGTGCCAGCAGTTACTCGAAGGGGCAGGGGGCGGCCTCCGCTGGGGCCAACGTCCTGACTTTC; CDR3 protein: CASSYSKGQGAASAGANVLTF
J gene: TRBJ2-5; D gene: TRBD2; V gene: TRBV7-2; clone size: .; CDR3 DNA: TGTGCCAGCAGCTTAGTTCCCAGCGGGGGGGCCCAAGAGACCCAGTACTTC; CDR3 protein: CASSLVPSGGAQETQYF
J gene: TRBJ2-7; D gene: TRBD1; V gene: TRBV12-3/TRBV12-4; clone size: .; CDR3 DNA: TGTGCCAGCAAACCGGACAGGGGACCCCACGAGCAGTACTTC; CDR3 protein: CASKPDRGPHEQYF
J gene: TRBJ2-1; D gene: .; V gene: TRBV3-1; clone size: .; CDR3 DNA: TGTGCCAGCAGCCAAGAGGCGGGGGCTAGCAATGAGCAGTTCTTC; CDR3 protein: CASSQEAGASNEQFF
J gene: TRBJ1-2; D gene: .; V gene: TRBV15; clone size: once; CDR3 DNA: TGTGCCACCAGCAGAGAGAGGGGGGAGTTTGGCTACACCTTC; CDR3 protein: CATSRERGEFGYTF
J gene: TRBJ1-4; D gene: .; V gene: TRBV29-1; clone size: .; CDR3 DNA: TGCAGCGTTGCAGTCAGCTCTAATGAAAAACTGTTTTTT; CDR3 protein: CSVAVSSNEKLFF
J gene: TRBJ2-1; D gene: .; V gene: TRBV4-1; clone size: .; CDR3 DNA: TGCGCCAGCAGCCTTAATCAGGGGAGGAATGAGCAGTTCTTC; CDR3 protein: CASSLNQGRNEQFF
J gene: TRBJ2-3; D gene: TRBD2; V gene: TRBV7-2; clone size: .; CDR3 DNA: TGTGCCAGCAGCTACGGGGGGGCGGGTCCAGATACGCAGTATTTT; CDR3 protein: CASSYGGAGPDTQYF
J gene: TRBJ2-1; D gene: .; V gene: TRBV6-2/TRBV6-3; clone size: few; CDR3 DNA: TGTGCCAGCAGTTACTCCCGGGGGGCCTGGCTCAATGAGCAGTTCTTC; CDR3 protein: CASSYSRGAWLNEQFF
J gene: TRBJ2-5; D gene: TRBD2; V gene: TRBV4-1; clone size: .; CDR3 DNA: TGCGCCAGCAGCCAAGAGTCAGCGGGGAAAAGTTTTGAGACCCAGTACTTC; CDR3 protein: CASSQESAGKSFETQYF
J gene: TRBJ2-7; D gene: .; V gene: TRBV20-1; clone size: once; CDR3 DNA: TGCAGTGCTAGAGACAGGGGAAGCTCCTACGTGCAGTACTTC; CDR3 protein: CSARDRGSSYVQYF
J gene: TRBJ2-4; D gene: .; V gene: TRBV27; clone size: .; CDR3 DNA: TGTGCCAGCAGTTTGGCAGGTAGCAACATTCAGTACTTC; CDR3 protein: CASSLAGSNIQYF
J gene: TRBJ2-1; D gene: .; V gene: TRBV4-1; clone size: .; CDR3 DNA: TGCGCCAGCAGCCAATCTTTGGCTTTTGAGCAGTTCTTC; CDR3 protein: CASSQSLAFEQFF
J gene: TRBJ2-1; D gene: TRBD2; V gene: TRBV4-1; clone size: few; CDR3 DNA: TGCGCCAGCACCACTGTTCCTAGCGGGGGAATTAGCTCCTACAATGAGCAGTTCTTC; CDR3 protein: CASTTVPSGGISSYNEQFF
J gene: TRBJ2-3; D gene: .; V gene: TRBV10-3; clone size: many; CDR3 DNA: TGTGCCACCCGGGACACAGATACGCAGTATTTT; CDR3 protein: CATRDTDTQYF
J gene: TRBJ1-6; D gene: TRBD1; V gene: TRBV12-3/TRBV12-4; clone size: .; CDR3 DNA: TGTGCCAGCAGTTTACGACCGGGACAGGTCTATAATTCACCCCTCCACTTT; CDR3 protein: CASSLRPGQVYNSPLHF
J gene: TRBJ1-5; D gene: .; V gene: TRBV5-1; clone size: few; CDR3 DNA: TGCGCCAGCAGCTTGGGTGAGGGGGGTAGCAATCAGCCCCAGCATTTT; CDR3 protein: CASSLGEGGSNQPQHF
J gene: TRBJ1-1; D gene: TRBD1; V gene: TRBV3-1; clone size: .; CDR3 DNA: TGTGCCAGCAGCCAGGAGTCGACAGGGACGGGTGAAGCTTTCTTT; CDR3 protein: CASSQESTGTGEAFF
J gene: TRBJ2-7; D gene: .; V gene: TRBV27; clone size: few; CDR3 DNA: TGTGCCAGCAGTTTAACCCCTAGTAACTACGAGCAGTACTTC; CDR3 protein: CASSLTPSNYEQYF
J gene: TRBJ2-7; D gene: TRBD1; V gene: TRBV28; clone size: few; CDR3 DNA: TGTGCCAGCAGTTTAGATAGGACAGGCGAGCAGTACTTC; CDR3 protein: CASSLDRTGEQYF
J gene: TRBJ1-6; D gene: TRBD1; V gene: TRBV18; clone size: few; CDR3 DNA: TGTGCCAGCTCACCCCGGACAGGTCGTACCTATAATTCACCCCTCCACTTT; CDR3 protein: CASSPRTGRTYNSPLHF
J gene: TRBJ2-1; D gene: .; V gene: TRBV9; clone size: few; CDR3 DNA: TGTGCCAGCAGCGTATTGGACAGATACAATGAGCAGTTCTTC; CDR3 protein: CASSVLDRYNEQFF
J gene: TRBJ1-2; D gene: .; V gene: TRBV5-1; clone size: .; CDR3 DNA: TGCGCCAGCAGCTTGGACAGAGCGCCCCTAGGAGGCTACACCTTC; CDR3 protein: CASSLDRAPLGGYTF
J gene: TRBJ2-1; D gene: TRBD1; V gene: TRBV7-2; clone size: few; CDR3 DNA: TGTGCCAGCAGCTTGGACTCCGGGACAGGGGGCCATGAGCAGTTCTTC; CDR3 protein: CASSLDSGTGGHEQFF
J gene: TRBJ2-5; D gene: .; V gene: TRBV24-1; clone size: few; CDR3 DNA: TGTGCCACCAGTCCCATGGGGGGAGGAAGGGAGACCCAGTACTTC; CDR3 protein: CATSPMGGGRETQYF
J gene: TRBJ1-6; D gene: .; V gene: TRBV20-1; clone size: .; CDR3 DNA: TGCAGTGCTAGAGTGTCCAGTCACTATAATTCACCCCTCCACTTT; CDR3 protein: CSARVSSHYNSPLHF
J gene: TRBJ2-1; D gene: .; V gene: TRBV7-2; clone size: .; CDR3 DNA: TGTGCCAGCAGCTTAGAGGTTGTTGAGCAGTTCTTC; CDR3 protein: CASSLEVVEQFF
J gene: TRBJ2-7; D gene: .; V gene: TRBV27; clone size: few; CDR3 DNA: TGTGCCAGCAGTTTAGGCCAGCAGTACTTC; CDR3 protein: CASSLGQQYF
J gene: TRBJ1-5; D gene: .; V gene: TRBV2; clone size: .; CDR3 DNA: TGTGCCAGCAGTGATACCAATCAGCCCCAGCATTTT; CDR3 protein: CASSDTNQPQHF
J gene: TRBJ2-5; D gene: .; V gene: TRBV24-1; clone size: .; CDR3 DNA: TGTGCCACCAGTGACCCCTCAGGGGGGCCAGAGACCCAGTACTTC; CDR3 protein: CATSDPSGGPETQYF
J gene: TRBJ1-2; D gene: .; V gene: TRBV7-9; clone size: few; CDR3 DNA: TGTGCCAGCAGCTTAGAGACGAACTATGGCTACACCTTC; CDR3 protein: CASSLETNYGYTF
J gene: TRBJ2-1; D gene: .; V gene: TRBV4-2; clone size: few; CDR3 DNA: TGTGCCAGCAGCCAAGATAGGGGCAGACACAATGAGCAGTTCTTC; CDR3 protein: CASSQDRGRHNEQFF
J gene: TRBJ1-2; D gene: .; V gene: TRBV6-2/TRBV6-3; clone size: few; CDR3 DNA: TGTGCCAGCAGAAAGGCCCTGGGGACGGCCTATGGCTACACCTTC; CDR3 protein: CASRKALGTAYGYTF
J gene: TRBJ2-1; D gene: .; V gene: TRBV7-2; clone size: many; CDR3 DNA: TGTGCCAGCAGCTTAGGGATTTCACAGGGCCAAAATGAGCAGTTCTTC; CDR3 protein: CASSLGISQGQNEQFF